This TCR beta chain was sequenced for a study of T-cell memory formation after mild COVID-19. Study context: There were largely donor-specific TCR clusters. Points from the study as a whole: Those CD4+ clones that contracted were mainly in CM and EM (CD8+ ones in EMRA). In pre-infection memory, a portion of responding clones appeared, which suggested that cross-reactive memory joined.

Trimming took off 4 bases at V and 0 bases at J, with 9 bases between the two ends. Germline V gives CDR1 LGHDT, CDR2 YNNKEL (reference sequence). CDR3 size: 14 residues. In its sample, this clonotype was seen a few times. No antigen is known for it. A single record per CDR3 protein comes from TCRdb applying MiXCR to the 5' RACE reads. Here the sample spans around 320,000 distinct CDR3 sequences, 28% being singletons. The clonotype comes from an adult woman who had mild COVID-19 (a few samples of this study predate the infection). Cell type and time point are not known. The rearrangement joins TRBV3-1 to TRBJ1-1; the D is unclear. Source material: PBMCs or a T cell subset sorted from them (not recorded which). The CDR3 sequence: CASSPEGLNTEAFF. The CDR3 nucleotides are TGTGCCAGCAGCCCAGAGGGATTGAACACTGAAGCTTTCTTT.